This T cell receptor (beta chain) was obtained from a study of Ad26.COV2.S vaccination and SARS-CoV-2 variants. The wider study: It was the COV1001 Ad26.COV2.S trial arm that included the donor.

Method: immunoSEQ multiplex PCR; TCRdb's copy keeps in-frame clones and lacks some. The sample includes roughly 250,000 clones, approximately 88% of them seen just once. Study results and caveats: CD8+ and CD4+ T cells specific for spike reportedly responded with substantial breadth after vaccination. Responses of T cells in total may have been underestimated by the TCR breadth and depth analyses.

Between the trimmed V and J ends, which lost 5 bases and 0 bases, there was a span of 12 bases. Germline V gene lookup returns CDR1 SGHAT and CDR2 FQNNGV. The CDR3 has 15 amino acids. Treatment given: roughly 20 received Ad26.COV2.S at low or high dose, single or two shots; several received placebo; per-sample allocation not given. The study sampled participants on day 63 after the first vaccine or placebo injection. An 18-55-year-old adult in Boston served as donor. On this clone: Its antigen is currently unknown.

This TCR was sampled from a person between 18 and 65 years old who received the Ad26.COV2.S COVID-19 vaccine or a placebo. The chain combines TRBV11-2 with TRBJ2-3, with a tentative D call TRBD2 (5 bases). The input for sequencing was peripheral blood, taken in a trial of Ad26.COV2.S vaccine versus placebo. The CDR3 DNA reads TGTGCCAGCAGCCTCGGAGGTTCTAGCACAGATACGCAGTATTTT. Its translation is CASSLGGSSTDTQYF.